Below, 21 T cell receptor beta chains from the same sample are listed, as sequenced in a study of T cells in Graves' hyperthyroidism and ophthalmopathy. RNA transcripts were the template for amplifying TCR beta CDR3 regions. First-round RT-PCR targeting the TCR CDR3 was performed with the HTBI primer set. One entry per CDR3 protein results from TCRdb running MiXCR on the multiplex PCR reads. The sample consists of about 640,000 distinct CDR3 sequences, 45% of them appearing once. Sequences were obtained from peripheral blood or thyroid tissue (not recorded which). These receptors all come from an adult man with Graves' disease, either hyperthyroidism or ophthalmopathy (not recorded which).

A note on this clonotype: A much bigger clone sits one base away, suggesting this may be a read error. Because the CDR3 is missing its conserved closing phenylalanine or tryptophan, this is likely a read error. The J gene is TRBJ1-6, the V gene TRBV10-3, with D uncertain. V was trimmed by 4 bases and J by 10 bases, leaving 17 bases between them. The germline V gene has CDR1 ENHRY and CDR2 SYGVKD. The CDR3 consists of 15 residues. The CDR3 is CAISARAGKESPLHS. DNA for the CDR3: TGTGCCATCAGTGCCCGGGCCGGAAAAGAATCACCCCTCCACTCT.

This clonotype was counted at least ten times. The chain recombines TRBV10-1 with TRBJ1-5, with TRBD1 matching 7 bases. The V gene end was trimmed by 5 bases and the J gene end by 3 bases; junction bases not matched to a gene: 4. The length of the CDR3 is 14 residues. Germline CDR1 is WNHNN and CDR2 is SYGVQD (reference sequence). The CDR3 is CASSPTGTNQPQHF. The CDR3 bases are TGCGCCAGCAGTCCGACAGGGACCAATCAGCCCCAGCATTTT.

The chain has TRBV19 and TRBJ1-2; D gene unclear. With 2 bases removed from V and 3 bases from J, the gap between germline ends came to 13 bases. The CDR3 has 15 amino acids. Germline CDR1 reads LNHDA; CDR2 reads SQIVND (reference sequence). The CDR3 DNA sequence: TGTGCCAGTAGTATAAGTAACGGTCAGGACTATGGCTACACCTTC. Amino acids: CASSISNGQDYGYTF. Using reference TRBV19 and TRBJ1-2 for the parts outside the CDR3, the full variable domain is DGGITQSPKYLFRKEGQNVTLSCEQNLNHDAMYWYRQDPGQGLRLIYYSQIVNDFQKGDIAEGYSVSREKKESFPLTVTSAQKNPTAFYLCASSISNGQDYGYTFGSGTRLTVV.

The chain joins TRBV19 to TRBJ1-5, with unresolved D. V lost 6 bases and J 3 bases, leaving 15 bases between the germline ends. This CDR3 contains 15 residues. Germline V gene data show CDR1 as LNHDA and CDR2 as SQIVND (reference sequence). The DNA of the CDR3 is TGTGCCAGTAGGCAGAGTACGAATCCCAATCAGCCCCAGCATTTT. Amino acid sequence: CASRQSTNPNQPQHF.

The chain carries TRBV19 and TRBJ1-1; no firm D call. CDR1 LNHDA and CDR2 SQIVND come from the germline V gene (reference sequence). The CDR3 runs to 14 residues. V was clipped by 7 bases and J by 1 base, with 13 bases between them. CDR3 coding DNA: TGTGCCAGTACCACAGTTGGAACGAACACTGAAGCTTTCTTT. It translates to CASTTVGTNTEAFF.

This clonotype was detected ten times or more. This rearrangement joins TRBV19 to TRBJ1-6; D uncertain. The CDR3 is 12 amino acids. Trimming shortened V by 9 bases and J by 9 bases, and 12 bases separated the two germline ends. The V gene's germline CDR1 is LNHDA and CDR2 SQIVND (reference sequence). The CDR3 coding sequence is TGTGCCAGCAGCTTCGGGAGTTCACCCCTCCACTTT. It yields the protein CASSFGSSPLHF.

There are a few counts of this clonotype. The chain recombines TRBV7-3 with TRBJ1-1; D gene ambiguous. Germline V gene sequence: CDR1 SGHTA, CDR2 FQGTGA. Deletions cut 5 bases from V and 1 base from J, with 8 bases between. The CDR3 spans 13 residues. CDR3: CASSPHKNTEAFF. The CDR3 bases are TGTGCCAGCAGCCCGCACAAGAACACTGAAGCTTTCTTT.

This clonotype was picked up one time. This clone may be a read error of a much larger clone one base away. The chain uses TRBV24-1 and TRBJ1-5; the D gene is possibly TRBD1 (5 bases). V was clipped by 11 bases and J by 4 bases, with 20 bases between them. CDR1 KGHDR and CDR2 SFDVKD come from the germline V gene. The CDR3 is 15 amino acids. CDR3 sequence: CASRPTGAGNQPQHF. CDR3 sequence (DNA): TGTGCCAGCAGACCGACCGGGGCAGGGAATCAGCCCCAGCATTTT.

This clonotype occurred many times. The rearrangement joins TRBV7-9 to TRBJ2-2, with a tentative D call TRBD2 (6 bases). Germline-derived CDR1 and CDR2 are SEHNR and FQNEAQ (reference sequence). V was trimmed by 6 bases and J by 2 bases, leaving 16 bases between them. The CDR3 extends over 16 amino acids. The CDR3 sequence: CASRAGLSGNTGELFF. For the CDR3, the DNA is TGTGCCAGCAGAGCCGGACTTAGCGGTAACACCGGGGAGCTGTTTTTT. Full variable domain (rest looked up from reference TRBV7-9 and TRBJ2-2): DTGVSQNPRHKITKRGQNVTFRCDPISEHNRLYWYRQTLGQGPEFLTYFQNEAQLEKSRLLSDRFSAERPKGSFSTLEIQRTEQGDSAMYLCASRAGLSGNTGELFFGEGSRLTVL.

CDR3: CASSLYRGREKLFF. In DNA form, the CDR3 reads TGTGCCAGCAGTCTGTACAGGGGACGGGAAAAACTGTTTTTT. The chain is built from TRBV12-3 or TRBV12-4 and TRBJ1-4, with 7 bases matching TRBD1. V was clipped by 5 bases and J by 8 bases; unmatched bases: 8. The CDR3 totals 14 residues.

The V call is TRBV2, the J call TRBJ2-7; TRBD1 agrees at 11 bases. CDR1 and CDR2 (germline): SNHLY, FYNNEI. Trimming took 7 bases from V and 0 from J; bases not matched to a gene: 5. The CDR3 is made up of 15 amino acids. The CDR3 is CASNRDRGGSYEQYF. The CDR3 DNA sequence: TGTGCCAGCAACCGGGACAGGGGGGGCTCCTACGAGCAGTACTTC.

This clonotype was counted only a few times. The J gene is TRBJ2-7, the V gene TRBV7-9, with no clear D. This CDR3 is 14 amino acids long. Per the germline V gene, CDR1 is SEHNR and CDR2 is FQNEAQ (reference sequence). V dropped 6 bases and J dropped 0 bases, with 12 bases sitting between them. The CDR3 loop is CASSYTAGSYEQYF. CDR3 sequence (DNA): TGTGCCAGCAGTTACACGGCAGGCTCCTACGAGCAGTACTTC.

The V gene is TRBV12-3 or TRBV12-4, the J gene TRBJ1-6; D not certain. CDR3 length: 14 residues. Trimming pared 3 bases from V and 7 bases from J, leaving 10 bases between. CDR3 nucleotides: TGTGCCAGCAGTTTGCCTGAGGAGAATTCACCCCTCCACTTT. Amino acids: CASSLPEENSPLHF.

The chain joins TRBV7-2 to TRBJ1-3, with TRBD1 matching 10 bases. This CDR3 has 16 residues. The V and J ends lost 5 bases and 0 bases, in that order; junction bases with no gene match: 4. Germline V gene lookup returns CDR1 SGHTA and CDR2 FQGNSA. CDR3 coding DNA: TGTGCCAGCAGCATGGGACAGGGGACCTCTGGAAACACCATATATTTT. This encodes CASSMGQGTSGNTIYF.

The chain carries TRBV6-1 and TRBJ1-1, with TRBD1 matching over 12 bases. V shed 7 bases, J shed 4 bases, and the junction held 10 bases outside the gene matches. The CDR3 sequence is 16 residues long. The germline V gene encodes CDR1 MNHNS and CDR2 SASEGT. The CDR3 coding sequence is TGTGCCAGCATCGGACGGGACAGGGGGCAGGGCACTGAAGCTTTCTTT. Its protein is CASIGRDRGQGTEAFF.

This clonotype occurred many times. The chain combines TRBV7-9 with TRBJ1-1, with D possibly matching TRBD1 (5 bases). Germline V lookup: CDR1 SEHNR, CDR2 FQNEAQ (reference sequence). The ends were cut back, 6 bases at V and 1 base at J, with 15 bases in the middle. This CDR3 has 15 residues. CDR3 sequence: CASRKPGTGNTEAFF. CDR3 in DNA: TGTGCCAGCAGGAAGCCAGGGACGGGGAACACTGAAGCTTTCTTT. Full variable domain (outside the CDR3, taken from reference TRBV7-9 and TRBJ1-1): DTGVSQNPRHKITKRGQNVTFRCDPISEHNRLYWYRQTLGQGPEFLTYFQNEAQLEKSRLLSDRFSAERPKGSFSTLEIQRTEQGDSAMYLCASRKPGTGNTEAFFGQGTRLTVV.

The chain couples TRBV7-2 to TRBJ1-1; 7 bases agree with TRBD1. The CDR3 covers 17 residues. Germline V lookup: CDR1 SGHTA, CDR2 FQGNSA. Trimming removed 5 bases from V and 1 base from J; junction bases left unmatched: 13. CDR3 in DNA: TGTGCCAGCAGCCGTCCGACAGGGCGAGTGGGGAACACTGAAGCTTTCTTT. Protein sequence: CASSRPTGRVGNTEAFF.

Many counts were recorded for this clonotype. The rearrangement links TRBV20-1 to TRBJ2-5; a possible D gene is TRBD2 (5 bases). There are 14 residues in the CDR3. Germline CDR1 DFQATT, CDR2 SNEGSKA (reference sequence). Between the trimmed V and J ends, which lost 0 bases and 5 bases, there was a span of 13 bases. CDR3 region: CSARDLATSETQYF. CDR3 DNA: TGCAGTGCTAGAGATTTAGCGACGAGCGAGACCCAGTACTTC.

This clonotype appeared many times. The V call is TRBV29-1, the J call TRBJ1-5, with 8 bases matching TRBD1. The germline V gene encodes CDR1 SQVTM and CDR2 ANQGSEA. V lost 7 bases to trimming and J lost 2 bases; unmatched junction nucleotides: 4. This CDR3 comprises 13 residues. The CDR3 reads CSAGGSGNQPQHF. The CDR3 nucleotides read TGCAGCGCAGGGGGCTCCGGCAATCAGCCCCAGCATTTT.

This rearrangement joins TRBV29-1 to TRBJ2-7; 12 positions match TRBD1. The germline V gene encodes CDR1 SQVTM and CDR2 ANQGSEA. The CDR3 spans 14 residues. Trimming removed 6 bases from V and 6 bases from J; junction bases left unmatched: 9. In nucleotides, the CDR3 is TGCAGCGTGGGGACAGGGGGCGCGCGGGGCGAGCAGTACTTC. Its protein product is CSVGTGGARGEQYF.

Concerning this clonotype itself: An end of the junction differs from the germline gene, which may be a read error. The chain is built from TRBV7-6 and TRBJ2-5; TRBD1 or TRBD2 may be the D gene (6 bases each). The length of the CDR3 is 14 residues. From germline, CDR1 is SGHVS and CDR2 FNYEAQ. The CDR3 protein is CASSPGASGDTEAF. CDR3 coding DNA: TGTGCCAGCAGCCCTGGGGCGTCGGGGGACACTGAAGCTTTC. Full variable domain (rest looked up from reference TRBV7-6 and TRBJ2-5): GAGVSQSPRYKVTKRGQDVALRCDPISGHVSLYWYRQALGQGPEFLTYFNYEAQQDKSGLPNDRFSAERPEGSISTLTIQRTEQRDSAMYRCASSPGASGDTEAFGPGTRLLVL.